The 15 T cell receptor beta chains presented below share a single source sample, sequenced in a study of identical twins. TCRdb analysed the 5' RACE reads with MiXCR anew, one entry per CDR3 protein. The sample includes 470,000 or so distinct CDR3 sequences, approximately 24% of them seen just once. These data were likewise used in another study, on T cells expressing NK-cell markers.

Sequenced: CD4+ T cells sorted from blood. The receptors were gathered from a woman aged 18-29 years in good health.

The chain links TRBV6-1 to TRBJ2-5, with 10 bases identical to TRBD2. The CDR3 loop spans 15 amino acids. The trim removed 9 bases at V and 3 bases at J, leaving 10 bases unmatched. Germline V gene sequence: CDR1 MNHNS, CDR2 SASEGT. The CDR3 DNA reads as TGTGCCAGTCGGGGAAGGACTAGCGGTAAAGAGACCCAGTACTTC. This sequence encodes CASRGRTSGKETQYF.

The rearrangement joins TRBV12-3 or TRBV12-4 to TRBJ2-1; 10 nucleotides line up with TRBD1. J gave up 7 bases and V 6 bases, and 3 bases lay outside the gene matches. This CDR3 comprises 13 residues. The CDR3, as DNA: TGTGCCAGCAGGGACAGGGGGTCTAATGAGCAGTTCTTC. Residues: CASRDRGSNEQFF.

This chain links TRBV29-1 with TRBJ1-1; 7 nucleotides align to TRBD1. The ends lost 7 bases at V and 0 bases at J; junction bases unmatched: 5. This CDR3 region has 13 residues. Germline lookup yields CDR1 SQVTM and CDR2 ANQGSEA. The CDR3 reads CSAGTAMNTEAFF. The CDR3 coding sequence is TGCAGCGCTGGGACAGCGATGAACACTGAAGCTTTCTTT.

The chain employs TRBV29-1 and TRBJ2-1; D is possibly TRBD2 (6 bases). In germline, CDR1 is SQVTM, CDR2 ANQGSEA. V was pared by 3 bases and J by 6 bases, with 15 bases between. The CDR3 spans 14 residues. CDR3 bases: TGCAGCGTTGAGACGGCGGCGGGGTCCAATGAGCAGTTCTTC. It is translated as CSVETAAGSNEQFF.

The chain links TRBV12-3 or TRBV12-4 to TRBJ1-3, with 7 bases that match TRBD1. The CDR3 spans 14 residues. V gave up 7 bases and J gave up 3 bases; unmatched junction bases: 6. The CDR3 loop reads CASTQTGSGNTIYF. As DNA, the CDR3 is TGTGCCAGCACCCAGACAGGGAGTGGAAACACCATATATTTT.

The chain carries TRBV15 and TRBJ1-4, with a weak D call TRBD1 (5 bases). The germline V gene has CDR1 LNHNV and CDR2 YYDKDF (reference sequence). The CDR3 has 18 residues. V shed 4 bases and J shed 6 bases, with 24 bases lying between them. As DNA, the CDR3 is TGTGCCACCAGCATAGAACCAGGGTCGGTTTTGTCGGATGAAAAACTGTTTTTT. Its protein is CATSIEPGSVLSDEKLFF. Full variable domain (missing parts from reference TRBV15 and TRBJ1-4): DAMVIQNPRYQVTQFGKPVTLSCSQTLNHNVMYWYQQKSSQAPKLLFHYYDKDFNNEADTPDNFQSRRPNTSFCFLDIRSPGLGDTAMYLCATSIEPGSVLSDEKLFFGSGTQLSVL.

The V and J genes are TRBV6-1 and TRBJ2-7; TRBD2 matches at 14 bases. The germline gives CDR1 MNHNS, CDR2 SASEGT. Unmatched junction bases numbered 6, after V lost 7 bases and J lost 4 bases. This CDR3 has 15 amino acids. The CDR3 DNA reads as TGTGCCAGCACCCCCGGGACTAGCGGGAGTTACGAGCAGTACTTC. Amino acid sequence: CASTPGTSGSYEQYF.

The chain joins TRBV5-1 to TRBJ2-7; the D gene is possibly TRBD2 (6 bases). Germline V lookup: CDR1 SGHRS, CDR2 YFSETQ. Trimming took off 5 bases at V and 6 bases at J, with 9 bases between the two ends. This CDR3 comprises 11 residues. CDR3 DNA sequence: TGCGCCAGCAGGGAGGGGACCGAGCAGTACTTC. This translates into CASREGTEQYF. Using reference TRBV5-1 and TRBJ2-7 for the parts outside the CDR3, the full variable domain is KAGVTQTPRYLIKTRGQQVTLSCSPISGHRSVSWYQQTPGQGLQFLFEYFSETQRNKGNFPGRFSGRQFSNSRSEMNVSTLELGDSALYLCASREGTEQYFGPGTRLTVT.

This clonotype occurred a few times. The chain joins TRBV20-1 to TRBJ2-7; 7 nucleotides agree with TRBD1. Germline values: CDR1 DFQATT, CDR2 SNEGSKA (reference sequence). The CDR3 loop spans 14 amino acids. V trimming: 2 bases; J trimming: 3 bases; junction bases outside the gene matches: 7. This CDR3 is CSARTRAGGYEQYF. CDR3 DNA: TGCAGTGCTAGAACCAGGGCAGGGGGCTACGAGCAGTACTTC.

The chain has TRBV9 and TRBJ1-1; TRBD1 agrees at 7 bases. This CDR3 is built from 15 residues. Germline CDR1 and CDR2: SGDLS and YYNGEE. Trimming took 3 bases from V and 0 from J; bases not matched to a gene: 5. Written as DNA, the CDR3 is TGTGCCAGCAGCGCCCAGGGGGGGATGAACACTGAAGCTTTCTTT. Its translation is CASSAQGGMNTEAFF.

The chain links TRBV6-1 to TRBJ2-3; TRBD2 matches 7 bases. The CDR3 has 16 amino acids. The V gene end was trimmed by 5 bases and the J gene end by 0 bases; junction bases not matched to a gene: 8. The germline V gene encodes CDR1 MNHNS and CDR2 SASEGT. DNA for the CDR3: TGTGCCAGCAGTCAAACTTTCGGGGGGAGCACAGATACGCAGTATTTT. This sequence encodes CASSQTFGGSTDTQYF.

The sample holds a few counts of this clonotype. The CDR3: CASSLVTSGRYNEQFF. CDR3 DNA: TGCGCCAGCAGCCTTGTGACTAGCGGACGTTACAATGAGCAGTTCTTC. The genes are TRBV5-1 and TRBJ2-1, with 9 bases that match TRBD2. There are 16 residues in the CDR3. CDR1 is SGHRS and CDR2 is YFSETQ in the germline V gene. The trim removed 4 bases at V and 4 bases at J, leaving 9 bases unmatched. The full variable domain, with the rest looked up from reference TRBV5-1 and TRBJ2-1, is KAGVTQTPRYLIKTRGQQVTLSCSPISGHRSVSWYQQTPGQGLQFLFEYFSETQRNKGNFPGRFSGRQFSNSRSEMNVSTLELGDSALYLCASSLVTSGRYNEQFFGPGTRLTVL.

This clonotype was recorded many times. This rearrangement joins TRBV6-5 to TRBJ1-1, with TRBD1 matching 8 bases. This CDR3 is built from 14 residues. The V and J ends lost 2 bases and 11 bases, in that order; junction bases with no gene match: 10. The germline gives CDR1 MNHEY, CDR2 SVGAGI. In DNA, the CDR3 is TGTGCCAGCAGTTACCGCCGTGGACAGGGATGGGCTTTCTTT. Translated, it gives CASSYRRGQGWAFF.

This chain links TRBV20-1 with TRBJ1-1; D gene ambiguous. Per germline, CDR1 DFQATT and CDR2 SNEGSKA (reference sequence). This CDR3 comprises 17 residues. The V gene lost 1 base and the J gene lost 7 bases, with 25 bases spanning the gap. The CDR3: CSARGISGKTSLSEAFF. CDR3 bases: TGCAGTGCTAGAGGAATTTCGGGGAAAACATCATTAAGTGAAGCTTTCTTT.

The J gene is TRBJ2-5, the V gene TRBV10-1, with 7 bases matching TRBD1. The CDR3 spans 13 residues. Germline V gives CDR1 WNHNN, CDR2 SYGVQD (reference sequence). Trimming cost V 8 bases and J 2 bases; bases outside gene matches: 5. As DNA, the CDR3 is TGCGCCAGCGAGACAGGGTGGCAAGAGACCCAGTACTTC. Translation gives CASETGWQETQYF.